Shown below are 29 T cell receptor beta chains from a single sample sequenced in a study of cytomegalovirus exposure and HLA in healthy donors. In the PCR, 60 Vbeta and 13 Jbeta primers were used. Profiling relied on immunoSEQ multiplex PCR, and the TCRdb table lists in-frame clones only, not all of them. The sample has over 100,000 clones, approximately 70% seen once. The specimen sequenced was PBMCs. The origin of the receptors is a man aged 18 to 29 in good health and CMV-seronegative.

This clone was counted only a few times. The CDR3 region is CASTLGTPSNQPQHF. DNA of the CDR3: TGTGCCAGTACCCTGGGGACACCGAGCAATCAGCCCCAGCATTTT. The chain recombines TRBV19 with TRBJ1-5, with a possible D match to TRBD1 (6 bases). Germline loops: CDR1 LNHDA, CDR2 SQIVND (reference sequence). The ends were cut back, 7 bases at V and 1 base at J, with 14 bases in the middle. The length of the CDR3 is 15 residues.

The chain combines TRBV6-5 with TRBJ1-1; TRBD1 aligns across 9 bases. This CDR3 region has 14 residues. Germline CDR1 and CDR2: MNHEY and SVGAGI. The junction had 8 bases not matched to a gene; V was cut back by 7 bases and J by 5 bases. CDR3 in DNA: TGTGCCAGCAATCACAGGGGGCGTGGGACTGAAGCTTTCTTT. It encodes CASNHRGRGTEAFF.

The chain has TRBV4-1 and TRBJ1-2; TRBD1 might be the D (6 bases). The CDR3 consists of 12 residues. Trimming stripped 5 bases from V and 5 bases from J, with 9 bases between. The germline V gene encodes CDR1 MGHRA and CDR2 YSYEKL. CDR3 residues: CASSSDSYGYTF. CDR3 nucleotides: TGCGCCAGCAGCTCGGACAGTTATGGCTACACCTTC.

This clone occurred a few times. A junction end diverges from the germline sequence, so it may reflect a read error. This sequence joins TRBV28 and TRBJ2-3, with D hard to call. Germline CDR1 reads MDHEN; CDR2 reads SYDVKM. This CDR3 has 15 amino acids. CDR3 bases: TGTTCCAGCACCCTAAGGCTAGTTAACACAGATACGCAGTATTTT. It is translated as CSSTLRLVNTDTQYF.

V gene TRBV5-1 combines with J gene TRBJ2-6, with TRBD1 identical over 7 bases. Germline V gene lookup returns CDR1 SGHRS and CDR2 YFSETQ. The junction had 6 bases not matched to a gene; V was cut back by 0 bases and J by 0 bases. This CDR3 region has 18 residues. As DNA, the CDR3 is TGCGCCAGCAGCTTGGTGACAGGGCCTAGCTCTGGGGCCAACGTCCTGACTTTC. Its translation: CASSLVTGPSSGANVLTF.

CDR3 sequence (DNA): TGTGCCAGCCAACTAGCGGGAGCCGTTAGTGAGCAGTTCTTC. It yields the protein CASQLAGAVSEQFF. The chain employs TRBV7-9 and TRBJ2-1, with TRBD2 matching 11 bases. After removal of 8 bases from V and 9 bases from J, the junction contained 9 bases not matched to a gene. Germline V gene data show CDR1 as SEHNR and CDR2 as FQNEAQ (reference sequence). The CDR3 is 14 amino acids.

The chain couples TRBV29-1 to TRBJ2-3; no reliable D call. Trimming pared 3 bases from V and 1 base from J, leaving 5 bases between. The CDR3 has 12 residues. From germline, CDR1 is SQVTM and CDR2 ANQGSEA. The CDR3 sequence: CSVEAGTDTQYF. Here the CDR3 DNA reads TGCAGCGTTGAGGCCGGCACAGATACGCAGTATTTT.

This clone was detected once. One end of the junction is discordant with germline, which a read error may explain. This chain's CDR3 is CARSLSIAGVANEQFF. The CDR3 DNA follows: TGTGCCCGCAGTTTATCGATAGCGGGAGTTGCAAATGAGCAGTTCTTC. The genes are TRBV27 and TRBJ2-1, with TRBD2 identical over 9 bases. CDR1 MNHEY and CDR2 SMNVEV come from the germline V gene (reference sequence). CDR3 length: 16 residues.

This clone was recorded a few times. This chain joins TRBV6-5 and TRBJ2-1; TRBD2 matches at 9 bases. Germline V gene data show CDR1 as MNHEY and CDR2 as SVGAGI. V dropped 0 bases and J dropped 2; count of bases not matched to a gene: 2. The CDR3 consists of 16 residues. The CDR3 DNA follows: TGTGCCAGCAGTTACTCTCCTAGCGGGACCTACAATGAGCAGTTCTTC. As protein: CASSYSPSGTYNEQFF.

In its sample, this clone was seen a few times. This chain links TRBV2 with TRBJ1-5; 8 nucleotides line up with TRBD1. The CDR3 is made up of 16 amino acids. V shed 1 base and J 6 bases; nucleotides not matched to a gene: 8. The germline CDR1 and CDR2 sequences are SNHLY and FYNNEI. For the CDR3, the DNA is TGTGCCAGCAGTGAAGAGGGACAGGTTATAGGTCAGCCCCAGCATTTT. This encodes CASSEEGQVIGQPQHF.

The chain has TRBV28 and TRBJ1-1; D may be TRBD1 (6 bases). CDR1 and CDR2 from the germline V gene are MDHEN and SYDVKM. The V end lost 6 bases, the J end lost 10 bases, and 15 bases lay between the germline ends. This CDR3 has 12 amino acids. CDR3 protein: CASRSSGGRAFF. The CDR3 nucleotides are TGTGCCAGCAGATCGTCGGGGGGCAGAGCTTTCTTT.

This clone came up a few times. The chain links TRBV18 to TRBJ2-7; D uncertain. The CDR3 totals 14 residues. Germline CDR1 and CDR2: KGHSH and LQKENI. V was clipped by 2 bases and J by 0 bases, with 8 bases between them. The CDR3 region has the DNA TGTGCCAGCTCACCAAGCGAGAACTCCTACGAGCAGTACTTC. This codes for CASSPSENSYEQYF.

The chain joins TRBV4-2 to TRBJ1-5, with 7 bases lining up with TRBD1. The CDR3 consists of 16 residues. Germline V CDR1 and CDR2: LGHNA, YNFKEQ. V shed 0 bases, J shed 4 bases, and the junction held 6 bases outside the gene matches. This CDR3 is CASSQDEGAGNQPQHF. CDR3 coding DNA: TGTGCCAGCAGCCAAGATGAGGGGGCTGGGAATCAGCCCCAGCATTTT.

J is TRBJ2-2 and V is TRBV18; TRBD1 aligns across 8 bases. CDR3 length equals 15 residues. Germline loops: CDR1 KGHSH, CDR2 LQKENI. V lost 2 bases to trimming and J lost 10 bases; unmatched junction nucleotides: 9. CDR3 DNA sequence: TGTGCCAGCTCACCAGGGACAGGTGGTTTTAAGGAGCTGTTTTTT. Its protein product is CASSPGTGGFKELFF. Filled out from reference TRBV18 and TRBJ2-2, the complete variable domain reads NAGVMQNPRHLVRRRGQEARLRCSPMKGHSHVYWYRQLPEEGLKFMVYLQKENIIDESGMPKERFSAEFPKEGPSILRIQQVVRGDSAAYFCASSPGTGGFKELFFGEGSRLTVL.

A single count supports this clone. The rearrangement links TRBV12-5 to TRBJ2-5; TRBD1 might be the D (5 bases). Germline CDR1 is LGHNT and CDR2 is FRNRAP. Between the trimmed V and J ends, which lost 4 bases and 0 bases, there was a span of 12 bases. The CDR3 contains 15 residues. The CDR3 DNA reads TGTGCTAGTGGTTACTTGACAGTGTACCAAGAGACCCAGTACTTC. It specifies CASGYLTVYQETQYF. Using reference TRBV12-5 and TRBJ2-5 for the parts outside the CDR3, the full variable domain is DARVTQTPRHKVTEMGQEVTMRCQPILGHNTVFWYRQTMMQGLELLAYFRNRAPLDDSGMPKDRFSAEMPDATLATLKIQPSEPRDSAVYFCASGYLTVYQETQYFGPGTRLLVL.

V gene TRBV7-6 combines with J gene TRBJ2-1; tentative D call: TRBD1 (6 bases). The V gene's germline CDR1 is SGHVS and CDR2 FNYEAQ. The CDR3 totals 15 residues. With 2 bases removed from V and 5 bases from J, the gap between germline ends came to 13 bases. The CDR3 DNA is TGTGCCAGCAGCTTACAGGGGTTCGGGGACAATGAGCAGTTCTTC. This gives the protein CASSLQGFGDNEQFF.

The chain uses TRBV27 and TRBJ2-7; 9 bases map to TRBD1. Germline CDR1 is MNHEY and CDR2 is SMNVEV (reference sequence). V trimming: 5 bases; J trimming: 0 bases; junction bases outside the gene matches: 8. The CDR3 loop spans 16 amino acids. The CDR3 DNA is TGTGCCAGCAGTCCCGGACAGGGGACGCGCTCCTACGAGCAGTACTTC. As protein: CASSPGQGTRSYEQYF.

The chain employs TRBV19 and TRBJ1-2; D gene unclear. V was cut by 2 bases and J by 4 bases, with 17 bases left in between. The CDR3 covers 16 residues. Germline-derived CDR1 and CDR2 are LNHDA and SQIVND (reference sequence). CDR3 region: CASSIRGRPISYGYTF. The CDR3 DNA sequence: TGTGCCAGTAGTATAAGAGGGCGGCCAATCTCCTATGGCTACACCTTC. Based on the CDR3 plus reference TRBV19 and TRBJ1-2, the full variable domain is DGGITQSPKYLFRKEGQNVTLSCEQNLNHDAMYWYRQDPGQGLRLIYYSQIVNDFQKGDIAEGYSVSREKKESFPLTVTSAQKNPTAFYLCASSIRGRPISYGYTFGSGTRLTVV.

Concerning this clone itself: The germline gene is not matched at one end of the junction; a read error may be the cause. J is TRBJ2-7 and V is TRBV5-6, with 8 bases lining up with TRBD2. CDR1 SGHDT and CDR2 YYEEEE come from the germline V gene. This CDR3 is 17 amino acids long. CDR3 sequence (DNA): TGTGCCAGCCGCTTTTGGTGGTGGAGCGGGAGCTCCTACGAGCAGTACTTC. Its protein product is CASRFWWWSGSSYEQYF.

The V gene is TRBV29-1, the J gene TRBJ2-3, with D possibly TRBD1 on 6 matching bases. Germline V gene data show CDR1 as SQVTM and CDR2 as ANQGSEA. The CDR3 spans 14 residues. V shed 3 bases and J shed 2 bases, with 12 bases lying between them. CDR3 nucleotide sequence: TGCAGCGTTGAGTCGACAGGTAACACAGATACGCAGTATTTT. It specifies CSVESTGNTDTQYF.

The chain has TRBV4-1 and TRBJ2-7, with 8 bases that match TRBD2. J was trimmed by 5 bases and V by 4 bases; bases with no gene match: 10. Germline V CDR1 and CDR2: MGHRA, YSYEKL. The length of the CDR3 is 15 residues. The CDR3 sequence: CASSPSGLVENEQYF. The CDR3 nucleotides are TGCGCCAGCAGCCCCTCGGGACTAGTGGAAAACGAGCAGTACTTC.

The J gene is TRBJ2-7, the V gene TRBV19, with a weak D call TRBD1 (6 bases). Trimming left V 5 bases short and J 1 base short, with 12 bases between. This CDR3 is built from 14 residues. The germline gives CDR1 LNHDA, CDR2 SQIVND (reference sequence). CDR3 residues: CASSSVGHSYEQYF. The CDR3 nucleotides are TGTGCCAGTAGTTCGGTGGGACATTCCTACGAGCAGTACTTC.

The chain recombines TRBV7-9 with TRBJ2-1; D perhaps matches TRBD1 (5 bases). V lost 6 bases and J lost 9, with 9 bases in between. CDR1 and CDR2 from the germline V gene are SEHNR and FQNEAQ (reference sequence). The CDR3 runs to 11 residues. CDR3 DNA: TGTGCCAGCAGTAGGGGTAGTGAGCAGTTCTTC. Protein sequence: CASSRGSEQFF.

The chain has TRBV28 and TRBJ1-2; D is possibly TRBD1 (6 bases). The V gene's germline CDR1 is MDHEN and CDR2 SYDVKM. CDR3 size: 15 residues. The V gene lost 1 base and the J gene lost 6 bases, with 15 bases spanning the gap. The CDR3 nucleotides are TGTGCCAGCAGTTTATTAGGGGACCGACAGGATGGCTACACCTTC. It encodes CASSLLGDRQDGYTF.

This clone was recorded only once. This sequence joins TRBV7-3 and TRBJ1-5; TRBD1 matches 7 bases. Losses at the gene ends were 5 bases for V and 4 bases for J; bases not matched to a gene: 2. This CDR3 is 13 amino acids long. Germline V gene sequence: CDR1 SGHTA, CDR2 FQGTGA. The CDR3 DNA reads as TGTGCCAGCAGCGAGGGGGCGAATCAGCCCCAGCATTTT. Its translation is CASSEGANQPQHF.

This clone was counted between two and nine times. The chain combines TRBV2 with TRBJ2-7; 9 bases agree with TRBD1. With V trimmed by 2 bases and J by 6 bases, 5 bases remained unmatched. Germline-derived CDR1 and CDR2 are SNHLY and FYNNEI. The CDR3 length is 14 residues. The CDR3 nucleotides read TGTGCCAGCAGTGAAAAGGGACAGGGAACCGAGCAGTACTTC. This translates into CASSEKGQGTEQYF.

This clone was seen a single time. The rearrangement joins TRBV4-1 to TRBJ1-4, with 11 bases identical to TRBD1. This CDR3 is built from 17 residues. Germline CDR1 is MGHRA and CDR2 is YSYEKL. J was trimmed by 3 bases and V by 4 bases; bases with no gene match: 7. The CDR3 nucleotides read TGCGCCAGCAGCCGTGGACAGGGGGCGCGAGCTAATGAAAAACTGTTTTTT. Translation: CASSRGQGARANEKLFF.

The chain employs TRBV27 and TRBJ2-1; 15 bases are a match to TRBD2. The CDR3 runs 15 residues. Looked up from germline, CDR1 is MNHEY and CDR2 is SMNVEV (reference sequence). V shed 5 bases, J shed 9 bases, and the junction held 5 bases outside the gene matches. CDR3 bases: TGTGCCAGCAGTACGGGACTAGCGGGAGGCAGTGAGCAGTTCTTC. This translates into CASSTGLAGGSEQFF.

This clone was observed a few times. This chain uses TRBV27 with TRBJ2-6; D may be TRBD2 (6 bases). The CDR3 sequence is 13 residues long. Germline-derived CDR1 and CDR2 are MNHEY and SMNVEV (reference sequence). V dropped 8 bases and J dropped 1 base, with 6 bases sitting between them. This chain's CDR3 is CASGRSGANVLTF. The DNA of the CDR3 is TGTGCCAGCGGGAGGTCTGGGGCCAACGTCCTGACTTTC.